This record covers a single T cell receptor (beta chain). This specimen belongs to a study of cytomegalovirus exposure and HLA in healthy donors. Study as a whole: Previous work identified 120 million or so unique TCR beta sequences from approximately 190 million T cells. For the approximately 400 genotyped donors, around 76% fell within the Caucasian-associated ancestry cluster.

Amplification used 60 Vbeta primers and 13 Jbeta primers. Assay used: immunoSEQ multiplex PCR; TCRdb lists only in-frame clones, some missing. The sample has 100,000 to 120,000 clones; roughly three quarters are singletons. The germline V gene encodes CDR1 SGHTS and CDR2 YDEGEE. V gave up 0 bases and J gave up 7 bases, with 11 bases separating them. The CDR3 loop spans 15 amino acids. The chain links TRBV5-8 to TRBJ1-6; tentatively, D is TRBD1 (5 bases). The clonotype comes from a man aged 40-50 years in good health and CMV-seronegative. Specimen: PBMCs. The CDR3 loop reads CASSLVGLRNSPLHF. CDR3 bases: TGTGCCAGCAGCTTGGTGGGACTTCGAAATTCACCCCTCCACTTT.